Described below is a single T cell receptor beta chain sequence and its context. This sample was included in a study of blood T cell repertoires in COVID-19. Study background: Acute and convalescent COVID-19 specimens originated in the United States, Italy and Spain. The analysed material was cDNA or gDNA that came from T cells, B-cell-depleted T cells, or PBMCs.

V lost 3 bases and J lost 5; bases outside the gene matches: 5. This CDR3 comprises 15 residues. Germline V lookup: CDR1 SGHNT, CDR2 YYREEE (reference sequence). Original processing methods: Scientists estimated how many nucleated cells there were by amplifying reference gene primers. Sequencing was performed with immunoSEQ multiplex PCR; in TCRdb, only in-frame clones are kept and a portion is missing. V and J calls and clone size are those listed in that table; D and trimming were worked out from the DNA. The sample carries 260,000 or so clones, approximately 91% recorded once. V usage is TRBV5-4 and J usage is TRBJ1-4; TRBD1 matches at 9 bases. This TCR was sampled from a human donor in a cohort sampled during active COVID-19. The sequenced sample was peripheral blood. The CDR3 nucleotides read TGTGCCAGCAGCTCCCGGACAGGGGAGAATGAAAAACTGTTTTTT. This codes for CASSSRTGENEKLFF.